The rows below give T cell receptor beta chains drawn from one sample of a study of T-cell memory formation after mild COVID-19. From the 5' RACE reads, TCRdb called clonotypes with MiXCR, one entry per CDR3 protein. The sample includes fewer than 450,000 distinct CDR3 sequences, approximately 24% of them seen just once. Material for sequencing was PBMCs or a T cell subset sorted from them (not recorded which). These receptors were taken from an adult woman who had mild COVID-19 (a few samples of this study predate the infection). Cell type and time point are not known. CDR3s include the opening cysteine and the closing phenylalanine or tryptophan. The D gene is left open where the match is weak. The size field is filled for only some rows; it gives once, few, many or a size class.

D	size	V	J	DNA	CDR3
TRBD2	NA	TRBV11-3	TRBJ2-7	TGTGCCAGCAGAATAGCGGGAGGGTACGAGCAGTACTTC	CASRIAGGYEQYF
TRBD1	NA	TRBV6-2/TRBV6-3	TRBJ1-5	TGTGCCAGCAGTTACTCCGGTTTAGGACAGGGTCAGCCCCAGCATTTT	CASSYSGLGQGQPQHF
NA	few	TRBV27	TRBJ1-2	TGTGCCAGCCGTTATCCTCTCGGCTACACCTTC	CASRYPLGYTF
NA	NA	TRBV5-1	TRBJ1-5	TGCGCCAGCAGCCTCGGGGGGGGCGCGAGCAATCAGCCCCAGCATTTT	CASSLGGGASNQPQHF
NA	few	TRBV7-2	TRBJ2-7	TGTGCCAGCAGTCGACCTCCCTCCTACGAGCAGTACTTC	CASSRPPSYEQYF
TRBD1	NA	TRBV2	TRBJ1-1	TGTGCCAGCAGTGGGGACAGGTCCTTTGAAGCTTTCTTT	CASSGDRSFEAFF
TRBD2	few	TRBV20-1	TRBJ2-7	TGCAGTGCTAGGCGGGAGGGCCTATGGTACGAGCAGTACTTC	CSARREGLWYEQYF
TRBD2	once	TRBV7-8	TRBJ2-7	TGTGCCAGCAGTACCGAAGCGGGAAGCTCCTACGAGCAGTACTTC	CASSTEAGSSYEQYF
NA	NA	TRBV6-5	TRBJ2-5	TGTGCCAGCAGTCACCGGGAAGGAGAGACCCAGTACTTC	CASSHREGETQYF
TRBD1	NA	TRBV20-1	TRBJ1-2	TGCAGTGCTAGAGGGGACAGGGGGCGAAATTTAATACTCTATGGCTACACCTTC	CSARGDRGRNLILYGYTF
NA	NA	TRBV2	TRBJ1-5	TGTGCCAGCAGTGATTGGGGTAGGAATCAGCCCCAGCATTTT	CASSDWGRNQPQHF
NA	few	TRBV5-6	TRBJ1-3	TGTGCCAGCAGCACCTCAGGCGGGAGGGCCTCTGGAAACACCATATATTTT	CASSTSGGRASGNTIYF
TRBD2	few	TRBV12-3/TRBV12-4	TRBJ2-7	TGTGCCAGCAGGAAGGCTAGCGGAGTTTACGAGCAGTACTTC	CASRKASGVYEQYF
NA	NA	TRBV5-5	TRBJ2-1	TGTGCCAGCAGCTATGTCTGGGGAGACGGTGAGCAGTTCTTC	CASSYVWGDGEQFF
TRBD1	few	TRBV12-3/TRBV12-4	TRBJ1-2	TGTGCCAGCAGTTTAGGGGGCAGGGGGGACTACACCTTC	CASSLGGRGDYTF
NA	NA	TRBV7-9	TRBJ1-1	TGTGCCAGCAGCCCCGAGAGGGCCTCAAGGAACACTGAAGCTTTCTTT	CASSPERASRNTEAFF